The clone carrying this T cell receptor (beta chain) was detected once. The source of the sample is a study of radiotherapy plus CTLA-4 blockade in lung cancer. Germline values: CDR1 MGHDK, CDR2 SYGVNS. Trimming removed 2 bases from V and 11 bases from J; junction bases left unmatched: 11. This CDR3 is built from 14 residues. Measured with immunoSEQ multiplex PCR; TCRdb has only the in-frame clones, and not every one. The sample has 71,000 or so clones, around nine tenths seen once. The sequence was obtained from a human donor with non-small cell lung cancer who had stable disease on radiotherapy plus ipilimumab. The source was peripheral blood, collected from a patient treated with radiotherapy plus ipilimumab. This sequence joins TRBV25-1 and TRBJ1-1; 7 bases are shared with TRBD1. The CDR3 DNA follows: TGTGCCAGCAGTGAAGTGGGTTTTAGGGGGCGGGCTTTCTTT. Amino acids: CASSEVGFRGRAFF.